This TCR beta chain was identified in a study of cytomegalovirus exposure and HLA in healthy donors. The V gene end was trimmed by 2 bases and the J gene end by 5 bases; junction bases not matched to a gene: 8. This CDR3 is 15 amino acids long. Germline assignment: CDR1 KGHSH and CDR2 LQKENI. With 60 Vbeta and 13 Jbeta primers, the PCR was carried out. TCRdb's copy holds only in-frame clones and misses some; the assay was immunoSEQ multiplex PCR. The table has 70,000 to 80,000 clones, 78% seen once. Sample: PBMCs. The rearrangement links TRBV18 to TRBJ2-7, with TRBD1 identical over 8 bases. The sequence derives from a woman aged 40 to 50 in good health and CMV-seropositive. Written as DNA, the CDR3 is TGTGCCAGCTCACCATCCCAGGGGGCGAGCGACGAGCAGTACTTC. Translated, it gives CASSPSQGASDEQYF. Complete variable domain (other parts from reference TRBV18 and TRBJ2-7): NAGVMQNPRHLVRRRGQEARLRCSPMKGHSHVYWYRQLPEEGLKFMVYLQKENIIDESGMPKERFSAEFPKEGPSILRIQQVVRGDSAAYFCASSPSQGASDEQYFGPGTRLTVT.